The 8 T cell receptor beta chains below all came from one sample that was sequenced in a study of kidney transplant recipient with SARS-CoV-2 infection. TCRdb reanalysed the reads using MiXCR and keeps one entry per CDR3 protein. Of fewer than 250,000 distinct CDR3 sequences detected, more than 25% appear once; the ten largest clones hold about 7%. Here the sequenced sample was a blood sample, taken at baseline and on day 111 from a kidney transplant recipient. The source of these receptors is a male patient in his thirties who had COVID-19 and was a kidney transplant recipient. These T cells may partly come from the graft donor.

This clonotype was found many times. Here the CDR3 DNA reads TGCGCCAGCAGTGCCTGTGCAAGATCGCGAAAGACCTATGGCTACACCTTC. This codes for CASSACARSRKTYGYTF. The rearrangement uses TRBV10-1 and TRBJ1-2, with D uncertain. Between the trimmed V and J ends, which lost 4 bases and 4 bases, there was a span of 22 bases. This CDR3 has 17 amino acids. Germline CDR1 and CDR2: WNHNN and SYGVQD (reference sequence).

Of note for this clonotype: A much larger clonotype is one base distant, so this may be a read error. The gene calls are TRBV21-1 and TRBJ2-3; the table's TRBD2 call for D was not verified on the DNA. TRBV21-1 is shown as a pseudogene. The CDR3 is made up of 17 amino acids. The CDR3 DNA reads TGTGCCGGCAGCCAACAACTAGCTACAGTCATGCAAGATACGCAGTATTTT. This gives the protein CAGSQQLATVMQDTQYF.

This clonotype has at least ten counts. V and J are TRBV7-2 and TRBJ2-7; D might be TRBD2 (6 bases). The germline V and J ends were trimmed by 1 base and 1 base, with 11 bases remaining between them. The CDR3 runs 15 residues. Germline CDR1 is SGHTA and CDR2 is FQGNSA. In DNA, the CDR3 is TGTGCCAGCAGCTTAGTTCTAGCGCGATCCTACGAGCAGTACTTC. It translates to CASSLVLARSYEQYF.

This clonotype was counted only a few times. At one of its ends the junction is not consistent with the germline gene, which may arise from a read error. This chain joins TRBV3-1 and TRBJ2-5, with TRBD1 as a possible D gene (5 bases). CDR1 is LGHDT, CDR2 YNNKEL, per germline (reference sequence). CDR3 length: 17 residues. The DNA of the CDR3 is TGTGCCGGCAGCAGGGCTCCTCCCATTTCTTTCTCTGAGACCCAGTACTTC. This translates into CAGSRAPPISFSETQYF.

This clonotype was seen repeatedly, ten times or more. The V call is TRBV6-1, the J call TRBJ1-2; D not resolved. Trimming pared 3 bases from V and 5 bases from J, leaving 7 bases between. This CDR3 region has 12 residues. CDR1 is MNHNS, CDR2 SASEGT, per germline. The CDR3 region has the DNA TGTGCCAGCAGTGATACGCCTTATGGCTACACCTTC. Protein: CASSDTPYGYTF.

This clonotype has ten or more counts. The chain joins TRBV6-2 or TRBV6-3 to TRBJ1-2; the D is unclear. V dropped 5 bases and J dropped 4 bases, with 23 bases sitting between them. Germline V lookup: CDR1 MNHEY, CDR2 SVGEGT. The CDR3 has 17 residues. The CDR3 loop reads CASSERRCIGKTYGYTF. CDR3 nucleotide sequence: TGTGCCAGCAGTGAGCGACGCTGCATCGGAAAGACCTATGGCTACACCTTC.

Comments on this clonotype: The junction differs from germline at one of its ends, possibly a read error. The chain couples TRBV10-2 to TRBJ2-3; 7 nucleotides match TRBD1. Germline CDR1 is WSHSY and CDR2 is SAAADI. This CDR3 contains 12 residues. The CDR3 loop is CASRDRSDAQYF. The CDR3 DNA reads TGCGCCAGCAGGGACAGGTCAGATGCGCAGTATTTT.

This clonotype was picked up many times. The chain joins TRBV7-2 to TRBJ2-2, with D hard to call. Trimming removed 5 bases at V and 6 bases at J, with 10 bases between. The germline V gene encodes CDR1 SGHTA and CDR2 FQGNSA. The CDR3 runs to 13 residues. CDR3 sequence (DNA): TGTGCCAGCAGCCTCAGAGCCCCCGGGGAGCTGTTTTTT. This translates into CASSLRAPGELFF.